This T cell receptor (beta chain) was captured by sequencing in a study of T cells expressing NK-cell markers. TCRdb derives one entry per CDR3 protein from the 5' RACE reads, leaving out DNA. Its listing shows fewer than 400,000 distinct CDR3 sequences. The CDR3 length is 15 residues. CDR1 MNHNS and CDR2 SASEGT come from the germline V gene. Sequenced input: blood T cells: a sorted CD56 or NKG2C T cell subset, CD4+ or CD8+ T cells, or bulk PBMC T cells (not recorded which). The rearrangement joins TRBV6-1 to TRBJ1-1; TCRdb's D call of TRBD1 is untestable without DNA. The clonotype comes from a woman aged 45-65 years in good health. The CDR3 sequence: CASSALTGPNTEAFF.